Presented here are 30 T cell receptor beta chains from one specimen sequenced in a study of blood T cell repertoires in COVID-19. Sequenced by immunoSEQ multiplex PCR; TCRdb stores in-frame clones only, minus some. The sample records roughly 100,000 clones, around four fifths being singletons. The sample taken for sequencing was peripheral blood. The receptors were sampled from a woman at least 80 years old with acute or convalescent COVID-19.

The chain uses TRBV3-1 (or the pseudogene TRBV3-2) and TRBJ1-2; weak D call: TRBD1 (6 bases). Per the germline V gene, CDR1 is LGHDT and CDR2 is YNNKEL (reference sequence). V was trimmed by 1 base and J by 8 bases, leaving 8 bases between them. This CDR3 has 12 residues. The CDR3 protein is CASSQGGGGYTF. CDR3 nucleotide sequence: TGTGCCAGCAGCCAAGGAGGGGGAGGCTACACCTTC.

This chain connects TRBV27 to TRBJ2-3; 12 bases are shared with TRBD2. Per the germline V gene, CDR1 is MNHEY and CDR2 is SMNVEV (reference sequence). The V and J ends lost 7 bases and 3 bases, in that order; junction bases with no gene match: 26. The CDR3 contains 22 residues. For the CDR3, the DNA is TGTGCCAGCATCCCAGGCCCCCCCACTCCCGGGACTAGCGGGTTCGGGACAGATACGCAGTATTTT. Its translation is CASIPGPPTPGTSGFGTDTQYF.

Written as DNA, the CDR3 is TGTGCCAGCAGCGTAGTTGGATCGAGGGAGGAGACCCAGTACTTC. It yields the protein CASSVVGSREETQYF. The chain couples TRBV9 to TRBJ2-5, with D maybe TRBD2 (5 bases). From germline, CDR1 is SGDLS and CDR2 YYNGEE. V was cut by 0 bases and J by 5 bases, with 14 bases left in between. The CDR3 runs 15 residues.

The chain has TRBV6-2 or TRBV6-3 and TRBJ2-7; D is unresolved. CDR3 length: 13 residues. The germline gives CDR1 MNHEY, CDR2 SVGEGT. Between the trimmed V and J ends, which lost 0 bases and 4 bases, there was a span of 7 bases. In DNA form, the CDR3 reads TGTGCCAGCAGTTACTCGACTCAATACGAGCAGTACTTC. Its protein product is CASSYSTQYEQYF.

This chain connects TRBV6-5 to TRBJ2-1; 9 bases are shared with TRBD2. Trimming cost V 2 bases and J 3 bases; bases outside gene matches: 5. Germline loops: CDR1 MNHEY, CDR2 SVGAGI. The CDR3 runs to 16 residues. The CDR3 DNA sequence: TGTGCCAGCAGTTACAGGGGACTAGCTGTCTACAATGAGCAGTTCTTC. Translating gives CASSYRGLAVYNEQFF.

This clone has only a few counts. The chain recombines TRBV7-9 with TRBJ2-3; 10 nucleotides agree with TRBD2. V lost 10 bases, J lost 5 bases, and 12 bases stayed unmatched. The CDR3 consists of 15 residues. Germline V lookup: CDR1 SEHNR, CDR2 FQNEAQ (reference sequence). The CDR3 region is CATPPPSGSGDTQYF. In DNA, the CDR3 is TGTGCCACCCCTCCCCCTAGCGGGAGTGGAGATACGCAGTATTTT.

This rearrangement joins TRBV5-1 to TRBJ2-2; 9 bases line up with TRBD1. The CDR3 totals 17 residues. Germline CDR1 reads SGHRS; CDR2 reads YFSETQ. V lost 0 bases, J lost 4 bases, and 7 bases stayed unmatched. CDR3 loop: CASSLAPGQGGTGELFF. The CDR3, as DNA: TGCGCCAGCAGCTTGGCACCGGGACAGGGAGGCACCGGGGAGCTGTTTTTT. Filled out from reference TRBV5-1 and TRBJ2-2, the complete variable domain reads KAGVTQTPRYLIKTRGQQVTLSCSPISGHRSVSWYQQTPGQGLQFLFEYFSETQRNKGNFPGRFSGRQFSNSRSEMNVSTLELGDSALYLCASSLAPGQGGTGELFFGEGSRLTVL.

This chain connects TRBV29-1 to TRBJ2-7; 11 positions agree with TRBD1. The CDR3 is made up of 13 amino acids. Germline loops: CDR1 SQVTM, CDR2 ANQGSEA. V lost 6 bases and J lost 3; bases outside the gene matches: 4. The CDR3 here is CSVAGTGGYEQYF. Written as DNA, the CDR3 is TGCAGCGTAGCCGGGACAGGGGGCTACGAGCAGTACTTC.

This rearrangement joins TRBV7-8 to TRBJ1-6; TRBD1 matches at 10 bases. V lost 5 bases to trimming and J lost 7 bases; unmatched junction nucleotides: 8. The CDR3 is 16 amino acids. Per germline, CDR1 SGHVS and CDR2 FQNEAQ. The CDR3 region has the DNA TGTGCCAGCAGCGTAGTAAGGACAGGGGGAAATTCACCCCTCCACTTT. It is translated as CASSVVRTGGNSPLHF.

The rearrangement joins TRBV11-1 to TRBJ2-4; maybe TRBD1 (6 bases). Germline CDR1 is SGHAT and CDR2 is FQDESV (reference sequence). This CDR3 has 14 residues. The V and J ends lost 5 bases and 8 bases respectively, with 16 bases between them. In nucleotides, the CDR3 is TGTGCCAGCAGCCGGACAGTAAGTGGGCACATTCAGTACTTC. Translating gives CASSRTVSGHIQYF.

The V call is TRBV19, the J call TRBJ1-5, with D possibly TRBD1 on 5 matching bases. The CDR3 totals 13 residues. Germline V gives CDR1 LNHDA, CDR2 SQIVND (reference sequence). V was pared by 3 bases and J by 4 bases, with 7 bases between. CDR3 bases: TGTGCCAGTAGTATGGGGCGGAATCAGCCCCAGCATTTT. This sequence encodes CASSMGRNQPQHF. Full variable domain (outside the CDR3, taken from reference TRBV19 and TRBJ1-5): DGGITQSPKYLFRKEGQNVTLSCEQNLNHDAMYWYRQDPGQGLRLIYYSQIVNDFQKGDIAEGYSVSREKKESFPLTVTSAQKNPTAFYLCASSMGRNQPQHFGDGTRLSIL.

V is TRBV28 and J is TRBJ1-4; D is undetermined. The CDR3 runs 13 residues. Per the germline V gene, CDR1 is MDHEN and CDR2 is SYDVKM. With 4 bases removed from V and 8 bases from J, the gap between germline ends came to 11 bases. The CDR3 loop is CASSSRPGEKLFF. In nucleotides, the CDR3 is TGTGCCAGCAGTTCTAGGCCGGGAGAAAAACTGTTTTTT. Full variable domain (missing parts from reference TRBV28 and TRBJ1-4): DVKVTQSSRYLVKRTGEKVFLECVQDMDHENMFWYRQDPGLGLRLIYFSYDVKMKEKGDIPEGYSVSREKKERFSLILESASTNQTSMYLCASSSRPGEKLFFGSGTQLSVL.

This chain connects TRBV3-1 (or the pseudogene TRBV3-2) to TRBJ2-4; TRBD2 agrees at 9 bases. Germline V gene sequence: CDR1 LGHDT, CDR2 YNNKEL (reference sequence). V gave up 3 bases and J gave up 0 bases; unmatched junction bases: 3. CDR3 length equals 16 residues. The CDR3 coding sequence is TGTGCCAGCAGCCAGGGTAGCGGGAGAGCCAAAAACATTCAGTACTTC. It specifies CASSQGSGRAKNIQYF.

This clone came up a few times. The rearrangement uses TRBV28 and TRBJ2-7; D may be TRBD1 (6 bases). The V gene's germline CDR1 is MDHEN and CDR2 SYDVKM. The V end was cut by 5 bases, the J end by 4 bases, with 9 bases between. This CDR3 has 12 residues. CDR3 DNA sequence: TGTGCCAGCAGTGACCAGGGGTACGAGCAGTACTTC. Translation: CASSDQGYEQYF.

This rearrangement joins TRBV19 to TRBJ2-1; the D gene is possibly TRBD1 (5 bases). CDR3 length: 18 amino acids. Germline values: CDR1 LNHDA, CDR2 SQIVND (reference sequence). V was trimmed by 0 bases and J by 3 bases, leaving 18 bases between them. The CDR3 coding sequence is TGTGCCAGTAGTATAGATCTATGGGGCAGCCGTGGCTACAATGAGCAGTTCTTC. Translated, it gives CASSIDLWGSRGYNEQFF.

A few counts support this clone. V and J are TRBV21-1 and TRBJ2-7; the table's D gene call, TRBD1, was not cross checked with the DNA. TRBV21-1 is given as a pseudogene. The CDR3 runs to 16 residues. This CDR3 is CASSLNRARGTYEQYF. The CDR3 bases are TGTGCCAGCAGCCTTAACCGGGCCAGGGGGACCTACGAGCAGTACTTC.

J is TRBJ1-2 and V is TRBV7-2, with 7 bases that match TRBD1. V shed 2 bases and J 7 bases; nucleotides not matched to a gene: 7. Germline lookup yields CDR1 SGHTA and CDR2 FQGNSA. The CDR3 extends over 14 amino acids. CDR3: CASSLSDRARGYTF. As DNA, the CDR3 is TGTGCCAGCAGCTTAAGCGACAGGGCTCGTGGCTACACCTTC.

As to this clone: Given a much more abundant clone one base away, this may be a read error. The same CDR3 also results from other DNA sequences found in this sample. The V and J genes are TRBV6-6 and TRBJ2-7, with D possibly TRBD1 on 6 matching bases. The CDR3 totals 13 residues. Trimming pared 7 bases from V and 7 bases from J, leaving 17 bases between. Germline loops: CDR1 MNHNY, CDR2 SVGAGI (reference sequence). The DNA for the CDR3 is TGTGCCAGCAACTACCGGGACAAAGTTGAGCAGTACTTC. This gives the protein CASNYRDKVEQYF.

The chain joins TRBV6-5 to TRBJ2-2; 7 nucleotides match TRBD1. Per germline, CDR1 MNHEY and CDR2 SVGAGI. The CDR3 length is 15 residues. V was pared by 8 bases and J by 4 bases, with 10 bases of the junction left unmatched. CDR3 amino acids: CASGQEVSGTGELFF. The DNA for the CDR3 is TGTGCCAGCGGACAGGAGGTGTCGGGCACCGGGGAGCTGTTTTTT.

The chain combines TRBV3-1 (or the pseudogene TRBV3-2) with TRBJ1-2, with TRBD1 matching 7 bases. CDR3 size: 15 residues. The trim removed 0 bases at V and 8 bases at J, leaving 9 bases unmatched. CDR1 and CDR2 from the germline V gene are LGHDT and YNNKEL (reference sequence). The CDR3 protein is CASSQDRAGGAGYTF. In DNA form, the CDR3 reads TGTGCCAGCAGCCAAGATAGGGCAGGGGGAGCGGGCTACACCTTC.

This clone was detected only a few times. The CDR3 DNA reads as TGTGCCAGCAGTTCCCTGCGGACTAGCGGGGGGGCCCGGTGGGAGACCCAGTACTTC. It translates to CASSSLRTSGGARWETQYF. V is TRBV6-2 or TRBV6-3 and J is TRBJ2-5, with 15 nucleotides matching TRBD2. This CDR3 comprises 19 residues. V was clipped by 4 bases and J by 5 bases; unmatched bases: 14. Per germline, CDR1 MNHEY and CDR2 SVGEGT.

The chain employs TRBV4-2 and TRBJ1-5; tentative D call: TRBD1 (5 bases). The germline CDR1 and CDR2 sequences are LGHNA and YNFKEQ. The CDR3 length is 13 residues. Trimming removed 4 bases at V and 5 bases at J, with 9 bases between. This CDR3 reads CASSPQGDQPQHF. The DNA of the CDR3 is TGTGCCAGCAGCCCGCAGGGTGATCAGCCCCAGCATTTT.

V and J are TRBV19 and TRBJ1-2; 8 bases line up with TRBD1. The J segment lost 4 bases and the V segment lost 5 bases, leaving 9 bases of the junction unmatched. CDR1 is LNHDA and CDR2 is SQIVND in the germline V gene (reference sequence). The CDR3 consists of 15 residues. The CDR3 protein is CASSPDRATSYGYTF. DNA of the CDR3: TGTGCCAGTAGTCCGGACAGGGCCACCTCCTATGGCTACACCTTC.

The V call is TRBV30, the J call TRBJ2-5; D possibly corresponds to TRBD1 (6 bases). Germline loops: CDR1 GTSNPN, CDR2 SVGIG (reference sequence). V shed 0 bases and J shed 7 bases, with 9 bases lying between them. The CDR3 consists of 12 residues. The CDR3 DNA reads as TGTGCCTGGAGTGTAGGCAGGGGGACCCAGTACTTC. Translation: CAWSVGRGTQYF.

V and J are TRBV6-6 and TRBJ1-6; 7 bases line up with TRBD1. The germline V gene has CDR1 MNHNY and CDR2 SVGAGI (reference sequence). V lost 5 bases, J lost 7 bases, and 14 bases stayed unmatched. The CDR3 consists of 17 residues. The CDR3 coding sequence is TGTGCCAGCAGTCGCGGGCCGACAGGGATAGGAAATTCACCCCTCCACTTT. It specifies CASSRGPTGIGNSPLHF.

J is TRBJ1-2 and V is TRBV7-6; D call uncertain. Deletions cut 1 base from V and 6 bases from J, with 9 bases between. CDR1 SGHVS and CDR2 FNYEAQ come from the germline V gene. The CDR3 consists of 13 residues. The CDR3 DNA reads TGTGCCAGCAGCTTAGTGTCCGGGGATGGCTACACCTTC. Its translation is CASSLVSGDGYTF. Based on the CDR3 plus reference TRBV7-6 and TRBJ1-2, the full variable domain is GAGVSQSPRYKVTKRGQDVALRCDPISGHVSLYWYRQALGQGPEFLTYFNYEAQQDKSGLPNDRFSAERPEGSISTLTIQRTEQRDSAMYRCASSLVSGDGYTFGSGTRLTVV.

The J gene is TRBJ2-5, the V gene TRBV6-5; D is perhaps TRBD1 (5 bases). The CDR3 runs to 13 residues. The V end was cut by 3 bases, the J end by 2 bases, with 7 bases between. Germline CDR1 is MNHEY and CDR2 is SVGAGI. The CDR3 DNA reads TGTGCCAGCAGTTATGCAGGGCAAGAGACCCAGTACTTC. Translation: CASSYAGQETQYF.

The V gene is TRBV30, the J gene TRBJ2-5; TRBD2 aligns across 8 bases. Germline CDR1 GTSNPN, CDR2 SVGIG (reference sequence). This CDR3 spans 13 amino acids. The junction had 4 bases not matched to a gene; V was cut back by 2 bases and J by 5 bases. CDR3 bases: TGTGCCTGGAGTTACGGGGGGGCGGAGACCCAGTACTTC. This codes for CAWSYGGAETQYF. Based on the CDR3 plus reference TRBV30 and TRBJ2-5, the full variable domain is SQTIHQWPATLVQPVGSPLSLECTVEGTSNPNLYWYRQAAGRGLQLLFYSVGIGQISSEVPQNLSASRPQDRQFILSSKKLLLSDSGFYLCAWSYGGAETQYFGPGTRLLVL.

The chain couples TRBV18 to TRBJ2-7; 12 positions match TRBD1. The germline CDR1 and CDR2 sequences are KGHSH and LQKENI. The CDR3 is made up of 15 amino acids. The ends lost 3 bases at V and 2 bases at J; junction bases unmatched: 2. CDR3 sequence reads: CASSPGTGGPYEQYF. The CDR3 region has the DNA TGTGCCAGCTCACCGGGGACAGGGGGCCCCTACGAGCAGTACTTC.

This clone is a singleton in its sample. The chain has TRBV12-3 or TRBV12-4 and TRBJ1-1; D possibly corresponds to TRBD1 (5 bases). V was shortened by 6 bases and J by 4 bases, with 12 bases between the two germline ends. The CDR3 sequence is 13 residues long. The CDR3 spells CASSLKDSTEAFF. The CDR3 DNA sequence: TGTGCCAGCAGCCTAAAAGACAGCACTGAAGCTTTCTTT.